These T cell receptor beta chains were read from a single sample in a study of OX40 agonist ivuxolimab in advanced cancers. Generated by immunoSEQ multiplex PCR, the TCRdb table keeps only in-frame clones and is missing some. The repertoire holds approximately 45,000 clones, around 85% seen once, with around half in the top ten. The material was CD4+ or CD8+ T cells sorted from blood, obtained in a trial of the OX40 agonist ivuxolimab. The receptors shown here come from an adult with an advanced solid tumor such as melanoma, head and neck, liver or kidney cancer. CDR3s include the opening cysteine and the closing phenylalanine or tryptophan. D genes are given only for firm matches. A clone size is listed for some rows: how often the clone was seen (once, few, many), or a class if it is expanded.

>TRBD1|TRBV7-9|TRBJ1-2|NA
TGTGCCAGCAGCAATTGGGACAGGGGGCTTGGCTACACCTTC
CASSNWDRGLGYTF
>NA|TRBV7-9|TRBJ1-5|once
TGTGCCAGCAGCTTAGGGACGGGAAATCAGCCCCAGCATTTT
CASSLGTGNQPQHF
>NA|TRBV19|TRBJ2-3|NA
TGTGCCAGTAGTGTGGGCCGCACAGATACGCAGTATTTT
CASSVGRTDTQYF
>TRBD1|TRBV9|TRBJ2-2|NA
TGTGCCAGCAGCGTACCCCGGGGGGACAGGGGGGGCACCGGGGAGCTGTTTTTT
CASSVPRGDRGGTGELFF
>NA|TRBV27|TRBJ1-1|NA
TGTGCCAGCAGTTTCCTAGGAGAGACTGAAGCTTTCTTT
CASSFLGETEAFF
>NA|TRBV5-6|TRBJ2-7|once
TGTGCCAGCAGCTCTGAACAGGGAGAGCAGTACTTC
CASSSEQGEQYF
>NA|TRBV5-6|TRBJ2-7|few
TGTGCCAGCAGCCCACTGGACTCCTCACCAGCCTACGAGCAGTACTTC
CASSPLDSSPAYEQYF
>TRBD2|TRBV19|TRBJ2-7|NA
TGTGCCAGTAGTATTTGGTGGCGGTCGGCTAGCGGGAGACAATACGAGCAGTACTTC
CASSIWWRSASGRQYEQYF
>NA|TRBV5-6|TRBJ2-6|NA
TGTGCCAGCAGCTTCAGGGGAAGTGGGGCCAACGTCCTGACTTTC
CASSFRGSGANVLTF
>NA|TRBV9|TRBJ1-2|NA
TGTGCCAGCAGCGTAGGACAGAATCGCTATGGCTACACCTTC
CASSVGQNRYGYTF
>TRBD2|TRBV9|TRBJ2-3|NA
TGTGCCAGCAGTTATAGCGGGACCCGCACAGATACGCAGTATTTT
CASSYSGTRTDTQYF
>NA|TRBV3-2|TRBJ1-5|NA
TGTGCCAGCCCCCTAGGGCATTTT
CASPLGHF
>TRBD1|TRBV15|TRBJ1-2|once
TGTGCCACCAGCAGTAGACAGGGGCGCGGAGATGGCTACACCTTC
CATSSRQGRGDGYTF
>TRBD1|TRBV7-9|TRBJ2-4|NA
TGTGCCAGCAGCTTAAGGGACAGGGCAAACATTCAGTACTTC
CASSLRDRANIQYF
>NA|TRBV4-3|TRBJ1-6|NA
TGCGCCAGCAGCCACAGGGAAAGGGATTCACCCCTCCACTTT
CASSHRERDSPLHF
>NA|TRBV30|TRBJ1-2|few
TGTGCCTGGACACAGGCCGTCGGGGGCTACACCTTC
CAWTQAVGGYTF
>NA|TRBV19|TRBJ1-2|NA
TGTGCCAGTAGTAGGGATGGTTTGACGGCGGACTCCTATGGCTACACCTTC
CASSRDGLTADSYGYTF
>TRBD1|TRBV11-2|TRBJ1-6|NA
TGTGCCAGCAACCCACAGGGGGGGTCACCCCTCCACTTT
CASNPQGGSPLHF
>NA|TRBV6-5|TRBJ1-1|NA
TGTGCCAGCAGCCCCGGGGGTGGGGGGACTGAAGCTTTCTTT
CASSPGGGGTEAFF
>TRBD2|TRBV7-9|TRBJ2-7|NA
TGTGCCAGCAGCCCGACTAGCGACTACGAGCAGTACTTC
CASSPTSDYEQYF
>TRBD2|TRBV2|TRBJ2-1|NA
TGTGCCAGCAGGATAGGGACTAGCGGTTACAATGAGCAGTTCTTC
CASRIGTSGYNEQFF
>NA|TRBV5-1|TRBJ1-2|NA
TGCGCCAGCAGCCCGGGGGGCTATGGCTACACCTTC
CASSPGGYGYTF
>NA|TRBV7-2|TRBJ2-3|NA
TGTGCCAGCAGCTTGTGGGGGGTGAACACAGATACGCAGTATTTT
CASSLWGVNTDTQYF
>TRBD1|TRBV6-6|TRBJ2-7|NA
TGTGCCAGCAGTAAAGCCGGGACAGCTTACGAGCAGTACTTC
CASSKAGTAYEQYF
>NA|TRBV9|TRBJ1-6|once
TGTGCCAGCAGCGCTTCCCAGGGCGCCGGTGGTTCACCCCTCCACTTT
CASSASQGAGGSPLHF
>TRBD1|TRBV6-5|TRBJ1-5|NA
TGTGCCAGCAGCCGCGGACAGGGCAATCAGCCCCAGCATTTT
CASSRGQGNQPQHF
>TRBD1|TRBV19|TRBJ2-5|NA
TGTGCCAGTAGTATCACCGGGACAGAGCGGGAGACCCAGTACTTC
CASSITGTERETQYF
>NA|TRBV19|TRBJ1-4|NA
TGTGCAGTTCGAGGGCAGGGTAATGAAAAACTGTTTTTT
CAVRGQGNEKLFF
>NA|TRBV6-5|TRBJ2-2|NA
TGTGCCAGCAGGAGGCGGGAAACCGGGGAGCTGTTTTTT
CASRRRETGELFF
>TRBD2|TRBV4-1|TRBJ2-7|once
TGCGCCAGCAGCCAATCACGGGGGGGGCGAATCCCCCACGAGCAGTACTTC
CASSQSRGGRIPHEQYF
>NA|TRBV4-3|TRBJ2-3|NA
TGCGCCAGCAGCCTCCGGATTCGGACAGATACGCAGTATTTT
CASSLRIRTDTQYF
>NA|TRBV28|TRBJ2-2|NA
TGTGCCAGCAGTTTGGTAGGGAACACCGGGGAGCTGTTTTTT
CASSLVGNTGELFF
>NA|TRBV6-5|TRBJ2-4|NA
TGTGCCAGCAGTGACTTAGACATTCAGTACTTC
CASSDLDIQYF
>NA|TRBV21-1|TRBJ1-1|NA
TGTGCCAACGACGGGGTGAACACTGAAGCTTTCTTT
CANDGVNTEAFF
>TRBD1|TRBV4-1|TRBJ1-3|NA
TGCGCCAGCAGCCAATTACTCAAGGGGGCGAGATCTGGAAACACCATATATTTT
CASSQLLKGARSGNTIYF
>TRBD1|TRBV4-3|TRBJ2-7|few
TGCGCCAGCAGCCAAGACGACAGGGCGAGCTACGAGCAGTACTTC
CASSQDDRASYEQYF
>NA|TRBV9|TRBJ1-2|NA
TGTGCCAGCAGCAGGGAGGGGTTCGGCTATGGCTACACCTTC
CASSREGFGYGYTF
>NA|TRBV14|TRBJ2-7|NA
TGTGCCAGCAGCCAAGACAGGGTCGGGCAGTACTTC
CASSQDRVGQYF
>NA|TRBV7-6|TRBJ1-4|NA
TGTGCCAGCAGCTTGGAACAGGGTCAAAGGGATGAAAAACTGTTTTTT
CASSLEQGQRDEKLFF
>TRBD1|TRBV19|TRBJ1-5|few
TGTGCCAGTAGGAGAGGACAGGAAAGCAATCAGCCCCAGCATTTT
CASRRGQESNQPQHF